The T cell receptor (beta chain) under discussion was sequenced for a study of CD8 T cells in Susac syndrome. Study summary: Patients with Susac syndrome were, at the time of blood collection, therapy-naive, maintained on corticosteroids, or maintained on intravenous immunoglobulin alone. Study-level results: Detection of Susac-specific public clones gave 15 to 20 in total CD8+ repertoires and about five in CD8+ TEMRA repertoires.

V shed 0 bases and J 4 bases; nucleotides not matched to a gene: 9. CDR1 and CDR2 from the germline V gene are SEHNR and FQNEAQ (reference sequence). The CDR3 covers 17 residues. Patients with Susac syndrome met diagnostic criteria that were recently defined for definite or probable disease. This clonotype was picked up one time. Its antigen is unidentified. Reverse transcription used roughly 0.5 to 1 ug RNA and random hexamers. TCRdb reprocessed the immunoSEQ multiplex PCR reads via MiXCR and lists one record per CDR3 protein. Of tens of thousands of distinct CDR3 sequences listed, 95% are singletons.

This chain connects TRBV7-9 to TRBJ2-7, with 10 bases that match TRBD1. Sample: CD8+ T cells from PBMCs. The source of this sequence is a human donor with Susac syndrome. This chain's CDR3 is CASSLAEYGQGGYEQYF. The CDR3 region has the DNA TGTGCCAGCAGCTTAGCCGAATACGGACAGGGGGGATACGAGCAGTACTTC.